This T cell receptor (beta chain) came from a study of cytomegalovirus exposure and HLA in healthy donors. Across the study: Findings of an earlier analysis included some 120 million unique TCR beta sequences from 190 million or so T cells.

Germline V gives CDR1 SGDLS, CDR2 YYNGEE. The CDR3 is 13 amino acids. The V end lost 4 bases, the J end lost 5 bases, and 9 bases lay between the germline ends. This clone was picked up one time. Use of 60 Vbeta and 13 Jbeta primers characterized the PCR. Generated by immunoSEQ multiplex PCR, the TCRdb table keeps only in-frame clones and is missing some. The sample contains about 160,000 clones, 60% to 85% of which appear only once. This chain joins TRBV9 and TRBJ1-4, with no clear D. This receptor was obtained from a woman in her 30s in good health and CMV-seronegative. Input material: PBMCs. CDR3 DNA sequence: TGTGCCAGCAGCACCAGTGAAAATGAAAAACTGTTTTTT. Its translation is CASSTSENEKLFF.